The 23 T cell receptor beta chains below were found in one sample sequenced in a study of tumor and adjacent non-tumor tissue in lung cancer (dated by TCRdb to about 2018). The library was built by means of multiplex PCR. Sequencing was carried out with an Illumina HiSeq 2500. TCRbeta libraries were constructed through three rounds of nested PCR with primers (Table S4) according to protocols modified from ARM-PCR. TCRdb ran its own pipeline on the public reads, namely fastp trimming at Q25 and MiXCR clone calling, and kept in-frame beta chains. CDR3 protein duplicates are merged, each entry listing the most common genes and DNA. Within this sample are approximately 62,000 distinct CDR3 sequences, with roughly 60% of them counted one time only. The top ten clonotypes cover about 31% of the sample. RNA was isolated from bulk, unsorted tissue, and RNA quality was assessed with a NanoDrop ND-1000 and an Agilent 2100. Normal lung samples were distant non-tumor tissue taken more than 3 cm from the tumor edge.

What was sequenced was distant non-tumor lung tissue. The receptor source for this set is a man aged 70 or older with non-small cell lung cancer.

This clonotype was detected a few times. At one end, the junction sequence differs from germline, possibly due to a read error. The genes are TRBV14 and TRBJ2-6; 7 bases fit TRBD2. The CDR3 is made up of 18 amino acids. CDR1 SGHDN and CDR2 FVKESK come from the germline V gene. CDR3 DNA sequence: TGTGCCAGCAGCCAAGATGAGCAGCGGGATGCTGGGGCCAATGTCCTGACTTTC. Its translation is CASSQDEQRDAGANVLTF.

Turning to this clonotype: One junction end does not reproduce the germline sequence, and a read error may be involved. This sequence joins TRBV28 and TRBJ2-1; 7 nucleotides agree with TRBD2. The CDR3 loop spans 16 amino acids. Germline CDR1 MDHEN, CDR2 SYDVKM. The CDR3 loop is CASRTRTGGNPNEQIF. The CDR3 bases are TGTGCCAGCAGGACCAGGACGGGGGGAAATCCAAATGAGCAGATCTTC.

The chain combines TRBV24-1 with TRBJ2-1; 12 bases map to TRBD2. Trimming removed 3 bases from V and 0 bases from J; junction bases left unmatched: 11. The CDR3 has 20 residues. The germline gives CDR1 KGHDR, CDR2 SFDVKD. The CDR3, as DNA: TGTGCCACCAGTGATAACTCGACTAGCGGGAGCTCCAGCTCCTACAATGAGCAGTTCTTC. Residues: CATSDNSTSGSSSSYNEQFF.

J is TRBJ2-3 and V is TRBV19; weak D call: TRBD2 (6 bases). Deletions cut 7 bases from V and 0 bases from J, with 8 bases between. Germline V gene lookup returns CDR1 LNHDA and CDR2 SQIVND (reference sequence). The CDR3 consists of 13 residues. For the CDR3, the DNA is TGTGCCAGTACCGGGACTAGCACAGATACGCAGTATTTT. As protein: CASTGTSTDTQYF.

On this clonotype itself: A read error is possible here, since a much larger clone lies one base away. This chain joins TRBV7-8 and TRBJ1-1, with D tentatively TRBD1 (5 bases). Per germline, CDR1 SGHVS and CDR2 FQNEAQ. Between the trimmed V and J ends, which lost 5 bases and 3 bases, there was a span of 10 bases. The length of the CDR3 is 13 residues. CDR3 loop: CASSRKQDTEAFF. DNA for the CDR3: TGTGCCAGCAGCCGCAAACAGGACACTGAAGCTTTCTTT.

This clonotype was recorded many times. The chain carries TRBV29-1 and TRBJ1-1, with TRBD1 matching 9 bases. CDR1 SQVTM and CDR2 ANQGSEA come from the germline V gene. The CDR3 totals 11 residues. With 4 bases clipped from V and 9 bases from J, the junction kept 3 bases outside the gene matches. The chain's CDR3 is CSVGQGGKAFF. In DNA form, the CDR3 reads TGCAGCGTTGGACAGGGGGGAAAAGCTTTCTTT.

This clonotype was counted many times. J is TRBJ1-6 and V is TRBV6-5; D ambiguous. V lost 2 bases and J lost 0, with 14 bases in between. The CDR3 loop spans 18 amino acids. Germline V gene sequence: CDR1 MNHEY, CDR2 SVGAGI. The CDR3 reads CASSYQMSGSSYNSPLHF. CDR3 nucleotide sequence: TGTGCCAGCAGTTACCAAATGAGCGGGAGCTCCTATAATTCACCCCTCCACTTT.

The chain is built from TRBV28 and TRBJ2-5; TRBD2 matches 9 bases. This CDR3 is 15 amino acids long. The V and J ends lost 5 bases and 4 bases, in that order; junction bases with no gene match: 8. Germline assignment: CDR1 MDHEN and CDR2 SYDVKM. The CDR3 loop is CASSAAGGRRETQYF. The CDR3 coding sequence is TGTGCCAGCAGTGCGGCGGGAGGGCGTCGAGAGACCCAGTACTTC.

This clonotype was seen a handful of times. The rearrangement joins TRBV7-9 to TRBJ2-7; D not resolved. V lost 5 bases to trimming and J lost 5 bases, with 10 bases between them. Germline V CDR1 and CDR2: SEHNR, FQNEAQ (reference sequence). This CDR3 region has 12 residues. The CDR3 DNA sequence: TGTGCCAGCAGCAAACCCGCAGACGAGCAGTACTTC. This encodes CASSKPADEQYF. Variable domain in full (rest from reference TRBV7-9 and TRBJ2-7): DTGVSQNPRHKITKRGQNVTFRCDPISEHNRLYWYRQTLGQGPEFLTYFQNEAQLEKSRLLSDRFSAERPKGSFSTLEIQRTEQGDSAMYLCASSKPADEQYFGPGTRLTVT.

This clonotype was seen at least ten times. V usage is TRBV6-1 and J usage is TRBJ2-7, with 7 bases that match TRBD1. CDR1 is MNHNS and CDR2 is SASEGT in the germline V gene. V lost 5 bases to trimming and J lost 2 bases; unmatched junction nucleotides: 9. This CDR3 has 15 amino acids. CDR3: CASSPGTDITYEQYF. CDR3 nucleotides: TGTGCCAGCAGTCCGGGGACAGACATCACCTACGAGCAGTACTTC.

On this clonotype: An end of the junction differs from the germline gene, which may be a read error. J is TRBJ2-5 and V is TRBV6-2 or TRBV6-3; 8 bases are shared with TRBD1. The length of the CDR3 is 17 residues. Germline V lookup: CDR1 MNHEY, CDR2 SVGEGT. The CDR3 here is CASSYDSGTGKEETLYF. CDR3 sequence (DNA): TGTGCCAGCAGTTACGATTCCGGGACAGGCAAAGAAGAGACCCTGTACTTC.

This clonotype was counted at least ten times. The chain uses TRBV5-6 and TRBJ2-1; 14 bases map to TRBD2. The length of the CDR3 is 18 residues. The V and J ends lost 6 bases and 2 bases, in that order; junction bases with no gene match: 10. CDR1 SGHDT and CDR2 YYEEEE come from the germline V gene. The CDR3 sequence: CASTAGTSGGLTYNEQFF. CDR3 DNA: TGTGCCAGCACGGCCGGGACTAGCGGGGGCCTTACCTACAATGAGCAGTTCTTC. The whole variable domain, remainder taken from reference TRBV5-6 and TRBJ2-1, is DAGVTQSPTHLIKTRGQQVTLRCSPKSGHDTVSWYQQALGQGPQFIFQYYEEEERQRGNFPDRFSGHQFPNYSSELNVNALLLGDSALYLCASTAGTSGGLTYNEQFFGPGTRLTVL.

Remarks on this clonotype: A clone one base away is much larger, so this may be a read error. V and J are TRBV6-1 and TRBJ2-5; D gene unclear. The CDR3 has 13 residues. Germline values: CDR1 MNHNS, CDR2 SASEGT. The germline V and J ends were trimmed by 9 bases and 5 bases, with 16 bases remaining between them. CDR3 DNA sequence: TGTGCCAGTGACTGGACCCTCGGGGAGACCCAGTACTTC. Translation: CASDWTLGETQYF.

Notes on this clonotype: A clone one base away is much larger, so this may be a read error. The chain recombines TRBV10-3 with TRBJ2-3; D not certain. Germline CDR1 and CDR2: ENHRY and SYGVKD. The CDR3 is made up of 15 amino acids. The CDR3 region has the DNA TGTGCCATCAGTGATGGTGGCGGACGCACAGATACGAAGTATTTT. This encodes CAISDGGGRTDTKYF.

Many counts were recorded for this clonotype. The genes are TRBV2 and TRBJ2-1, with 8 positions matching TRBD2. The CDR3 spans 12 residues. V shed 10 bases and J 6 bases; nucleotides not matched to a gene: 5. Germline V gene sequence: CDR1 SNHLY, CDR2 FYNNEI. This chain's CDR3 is CATVLAGNEQFF. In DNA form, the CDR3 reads TGTGCCACTGTGCTAGCGGGCAATGAGCAGTTCTTC.

The CDR3 coding sequence is TGTGCCTGGAGTCGGGGGCTTAATGAGCAGTTCTTC. This translates into CAWSRGLNEQFF. This chain connects TRBV30 to TRBJ2-1; D may correspond to TRBD1 or TRBD2 (6 bases each). In germline, CDR1 is GTSNPN, CDR2 SVGIG (reference sequence). The CDR3 totals 12 residues. With 2 bases removed from V and 7 bases from J, the gap between germline ends came to 9 bases.

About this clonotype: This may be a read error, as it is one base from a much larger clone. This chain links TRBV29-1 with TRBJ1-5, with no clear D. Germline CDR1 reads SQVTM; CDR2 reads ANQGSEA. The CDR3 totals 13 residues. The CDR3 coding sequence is TGCAGAGTTGAGTATAGCCAGAATCAGCCCCAGCATTTT. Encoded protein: CRVEYSQNQPQHF.

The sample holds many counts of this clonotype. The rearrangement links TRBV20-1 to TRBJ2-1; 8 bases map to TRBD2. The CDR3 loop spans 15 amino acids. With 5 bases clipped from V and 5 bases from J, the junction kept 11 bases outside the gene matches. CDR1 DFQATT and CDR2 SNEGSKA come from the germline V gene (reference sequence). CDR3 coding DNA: TGCAGTGCTGAACCGGCTAGCGGGCCTCACAATGAGCAGTTCTTC. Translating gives CSAEPASGPHNEQFF.

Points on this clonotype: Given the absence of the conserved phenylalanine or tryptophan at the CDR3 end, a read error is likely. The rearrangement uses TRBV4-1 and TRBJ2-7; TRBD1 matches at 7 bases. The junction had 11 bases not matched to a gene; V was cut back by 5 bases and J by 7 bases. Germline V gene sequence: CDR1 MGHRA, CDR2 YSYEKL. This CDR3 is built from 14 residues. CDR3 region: CASSTTGPPYEQYL. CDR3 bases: TGCGCCAGCAGCACGACAGGGCCGCCTTATGAGCAGTACTTA.

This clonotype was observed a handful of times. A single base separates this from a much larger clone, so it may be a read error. The CDR3 sequence: CASSLVSGELFF. CDR3 nucleotides: TGTGCCAGCAGTTTAGTATCCGGGGAGCTGTTTTTT. The gene calls are TRBV12-3 or TRBV12-4 and TRBJ2-2; D is uncertain. Trimming cost V 1 base and J 6 bases, with 3 bases left between them. The CDR3 extends over 12 amino acids.

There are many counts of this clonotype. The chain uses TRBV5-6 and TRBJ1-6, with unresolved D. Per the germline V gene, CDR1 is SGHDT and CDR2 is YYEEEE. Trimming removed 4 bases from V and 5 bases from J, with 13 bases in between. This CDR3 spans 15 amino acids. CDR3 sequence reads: CASSVGWANNSPLHF. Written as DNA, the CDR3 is TGTGCCAGCAGCGTCGGGTGGGCTAATAATTCACCCCTCCACTTT.

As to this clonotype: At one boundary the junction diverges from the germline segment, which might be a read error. The CDR3 loop is CARSRTVPTQAPFHF. DNA of the CDR3: TGTGCCAGGAGTAGGACCGTACCTACCCAGGCACCCTTCCACTTT. The rearrangement links TRBV6-5 to TRBJ1-6; no reliable D call. The CDR3 covers 15 residues. Looked up from germline, CDR1 is MNHEY and CDR2 is SVGAGI.

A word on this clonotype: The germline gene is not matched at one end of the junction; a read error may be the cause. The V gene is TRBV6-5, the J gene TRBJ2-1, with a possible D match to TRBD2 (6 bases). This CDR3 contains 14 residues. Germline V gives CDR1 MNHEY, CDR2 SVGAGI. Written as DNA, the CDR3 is TGTGCCAGCGGTTACGGAGGGTCCAGGGATGAGCAGTTCTTC. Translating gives CASGYGGSRDEQFF.